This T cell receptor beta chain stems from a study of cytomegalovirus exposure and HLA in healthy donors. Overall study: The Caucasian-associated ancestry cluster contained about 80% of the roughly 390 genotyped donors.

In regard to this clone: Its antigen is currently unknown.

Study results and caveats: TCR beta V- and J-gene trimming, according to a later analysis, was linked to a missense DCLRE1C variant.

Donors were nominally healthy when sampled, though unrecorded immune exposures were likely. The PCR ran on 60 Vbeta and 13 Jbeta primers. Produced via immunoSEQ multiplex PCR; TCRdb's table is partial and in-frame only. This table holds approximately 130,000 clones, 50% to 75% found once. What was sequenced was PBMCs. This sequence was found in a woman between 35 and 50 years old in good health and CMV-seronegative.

CDR3 sequence reads: CASLAGGGSGRNIQYF. CDR3 bases: TGTGCCAGCCTCGCCGGGGGAGGCTCGGGGAGGAACATTCAGTACTTC. V and J are TRBV2 and TRBJ2-4; D is possibly TRBD2 (6 bases). The ends were cut back, 8 bases at V and 7 bases at J, with 24 bases in the middle. Germline values: CDR1 SNHLY, CDR2 FYNNEI. CDR3 size: 16 residues.